One and the same sample provided the 18 T cell receptor beta chains below, sequenced in a study of PD-1 blockade in classical Hodgkin lymphoma. Time point denoted: newly diagnosed, previously untreated cHL patient sample. By magnetic negative selection, CD4+ T cells were purified from thawed PBMCs. Measured with immunoSEQ multiplex PCR; TCRdb has only the in-frame clones, and not every one. The sample lists roughly 31,000 clones; roughly 90% were seen once. The specimen sequenced was CD4+ T cells from blood. Receptors originate from a human donor with classical Hodgkin lymphoma.

This clone has just a few counts. The chain carries TRBV19 and TRBJ2-7, with 8 nucleotides matching TRBD2. This CDR3 spans 15 amino acids. Germline CDR1 reads LNHDA; CDR2 reads SQIVND (reference sequence). Trimming at V came to 3 bases and at J to 2 bases, leaving 6 bases not matched to a gene. The CDR3 nucleotides are TGTGCCAGTAGTATGACTAGCGACCAAACCTACGAGCAGTACTTC. This sequence encodes CASSMTSDQTYEQYF. Full variable domain (remainder filled in from reference TRBV19 and TRBJ2-7): DGGITQSPKYLFRKEGQNVTLSCEQNLNHDAMYWYRQDPGQGLRLIYYSQIVNDFQKGDIAEGYSVSREKKESFPLTVTSAQKNPTAFYLCASSMTSDQTYEQYFGPGTRLTVT.

This sequence joins TRBV15 and TRBJ1-4; possibly TRBD1 for D (5 bases). CDR1 and CDR2 (germline): LNHNV, YYDKDF (reference sequence). Trimming stripped 3 bases from V and 8 bases from J, with 16 bases between. The CDR3 has 15 residues. The CDR3 region has the DNA TGTGCCACCAGCAGTCAAAGACAGCCTTCCGAAAAACTGTTTTTT. This gives the protein CATSSQRQPSEKLFF.

The chain has TRBV7-6 and TRBJ2-2; maybe TRBD2 (5 bases). Per germline, CDR1 SGHVS and CDR2 FNYEAQ. Trimming removed 0 bases from V and 0 bases from J, with 8 bases in between. CDR3 length: 16 residues. CDR3 DNA sequence: TGTGCCAGCAGCTTAGCGAGCGGATCGAACACCGGGGAGCTGTTTTTT. As protein: CASSLASGSNTGELFF.

This chain uses TRBV28 with TRBJ2-7; 8 bases map to TRBD2. The ends lost 6 bases at V and 3 bases at J; junction bases unmatched: 10. Germline V gene sequence: CDR1 MDHEN, CDR2 SYDVKM. This CDR3 is built from 15 residues. CDR3 loop: CASSTAGTSIYEQYF. The CDR3, as DNA: TGTGCCAGCAGCACCGCCGGGACTAGTATCTACGAGCAGTACTTC. Variable domain in full (rest from reference TRBV28 and TRBJ2-7): DVKVTQSSRYLVKRTGEKVFLECVQDMDHENMFWYRQDPGLGLRLIYFSYDVKMKEKGDIPEGYSVSREKKERFSLILESASTNQTSMYLCASSTAGTSIYEQYFGPGTRLTVT.

The chain has TRBV19 and TRBJ2-3, with 10 positions matching TRBD1. Looked up from germline, CDR1 is LNHDA and CDR2 is SQIVND (reference sequence). The CDR3 has 16 amino acids. V dropped 4 bases and J dropped 4; count of bases not matched to a gene: 8. In nucleotides, the CDR3 is TGTGCCAGTAGTACCCCGACAGGGGGCTATTCAGATACGCAGTATTTT. This gives the protein CASSTPTGGYSDTQYF. Variable domain in full (rest from reference TRBV19 and TRBJ2-3): DGGITQSPKYLFRKEGQNVTLSCEQNLNHDAMYWYRQDPGQGLRLIYYSQIVNDFQKGDIAEGYSVSREKKESFPLTVTSAQKNPTAFYLCASSTPTGGYSDTQYFGPGTRLTVL.

The chain links TRBV28 to TRBJ1-1; possible D gene TRBD1, 5 bases. The CDR3 consists of 15 residues. CDR1 MDHEN and CDR2 SYDVKM come from the germline V gene. Trimming stripped 7 bases from V and 1 base from J, with 16 bases between. The CDR3 DNA sequence: TGTGCCAGCAACCAACAGGCGGTTGGGAACACTGAAGCTTTCTTT. It specifies CASNQQAVGNTEAFF. Based on the CDR3 plus reference TRBV28 and TRBJ1-1, the full variable domain is DVKVTQSSRYLVKRTGEKVFLECVQDMDHENMFWYRQDPGLGLRLIYFSYDVKMKEKGDIPEGYSVSREKKERFSLILESASTNQTSMYLCASNQQAVGNTEAFFGQGTRLTVV.

The gene calls are TRBV27 and TRBJ2-1, with D possibly matching TRBD2 (5 bases). V lost 5 bases, J lost 0 bases, and 11 bases lay in between. Germline assignment: CDR1 MNHEY and CDR2 SMNVEV (reference sequence). This CDR3 comprises 15 residues. The CDR3 sequence is CASSISGSSYNEQFF. CDR3 nucleotides: TGTGCCAGCAGTATTAGTGGGAGCTCCTACAATGAGCAGTTCTTC.

The CDR3 loop is CASSLDTYNEQFF. The CDR3 DNA sequence: TGTGCCAGCAGCTTAGATACCTACAATGAGCAGTTCTTC. This sequence joins TRBV7-7 and TRBJ2-1; the D is unclear. The CDR3 runs 13 residues. The V gene lost 1 base and the J gene lost 2 bases, with 3 bases spanning the gap. Germline V gene data show CDR1 as SSHAT and CDR2 as FNYEAQ (reference sequence).

This chain connects TRBV7-2 to TRBJ1-5; D possibly corresponds to TRBD1 (6 bases). Trimming took 5 bases from V and 7 from J, leaving 12 bases between them. There are 13 residues in the CDR3. Germline V gives CDR1 SGHTA, CDR2 FQGNSA. The CDR3: CASSRPGAQPQHF. In nucleotides, the CDR3 is TGTGCCAGCAGCCGGCCAGGGGCACAGCCCCAGCATTTT.

The genes are TRBV25-1 and TRBJ1-2; D ambiguous. V was shortened by 4 bases and J by 7 bases, with 13 bases between the two germline ends. Germline CDR1 and CDR2: MGHDK and SYGVNS. This CDR3 is built from 13 residues. CDR3 DNA sequence: TGTGCCAGCAGTGCGGCCGCCGCAGGTGGCTACACCTTC. Its protein product is CASSAAAAGGYTF.

The rearrangement uses TRBV5-1 and TRBJ1-5, with a tentative D call TRBD1 (5 bases). The CDR3 covers 15 residues. CDR1 and CDR2 from the germline V gene are SGHRS and YFSETQ. Deletions cut 0 bases from V and 0 bases from J, with 7 bases between. CDR3 sequence: CASSLVGDSNQPQHF. In DNA form, the CDR3 reads TGCGCCAGCAGCTTGGTGGGGGATAGCAATCAGCCCCAGCATTTT.

V usage is TRBV7-9 and J usage is TRBJ2-3; 10 bases are a match to TRBD2. Per germline, CDR1 SEHNR and CDR2 FQNEAQ (reference sequence). V was pared by 5 bases and J by 3 bases, with 5 bases of the junction left unmatched. This CDR3 is 15 amino acids long. The CDR3 reads CASSPSLAGTDTQYF. The CDR3 coding sequence is TGTGCCAGCAGCCCCTCACTAGCGGGAACAGATACGCAGTATTTT.

The chain combines TRBV5-1 with TRBJ1-3; possibly TRBD1 for D (5 bases). CDR3 size: 17 residues. Germline V CDR1 and CDR2: SGHRS, YFSETQ. Trimming shortened V by 3 bases and J by 0 bases, and 16 bases separated the two germline ends. This CDR3 reads CASSSTDSAFSGNTIYF. The CDR3 DNA is TGCGCCAGCAGCTCAACCGACAGCGCCTTCTCTGGAAACACCATATATTTT.

The rearrangement links TRBV28 to TRBJ2-1, with 7 nucleotides matching TRBD1. The CDR3 loop spans 13 amino acids. Trimming took 11 bases from V and 8 from J; bases not matched to a gene: 12. CDR1 is MDHEN, CDR2 SYDVKM, per germline. DNA for the CDR3: TGTGCCTCTCGACAGGGCACTATGGATGAGCAGTTCTTC. Encoded protein: CASRQGTMDEQFF.

The chain uses TRBV7-8 and TRBJ1-2; D remains unclear. This CDR3 comprises 16 residues. V lost 1 base to trimming and J lost 4 bases, with 16 bases between them. Germline CDR1 SGHVS, CDR2 FQNEAQ. The chain's CDR3 is CASSLGEGRTGYGYTF. As DNA, the CDR3 is TGTGCCAGCAGCTTAGGGGAAGGGAGAACCGGCTATGGCTACACCTTC.

This chain connects TRBV10-3 to TRBJ2-7; possibly TRBD1 for D (5 bases). Germline V gives CDR1 ENHRY, CDR2 SYGVKD. The CDR3 length is 13 residues. V shed 6 bases and J shed 1 base, with 10 bases lying between them. The CDR3 nucleotides are TGTGCCATCAGCCCCAGGGAATCCTACGAGCAGTACTTC. It translates to CAISPRESYEQYF.

The chain is built from TRBV5-5 and TRBJ2-1; a weak D match, TRBD1 (5 bases). The V gene's germline CDR1 is SGHKS and CDR2 YYEKEE (reference sequence). With 0 bases removed from V and 2 bases from J, the gap between germline ends came to 9 bases. This CDR3 comprises 15 residues. The CDR3 nucleotides read TGTGCCAGCAGCTTGGGGTCAGGGCCCTACAATGAGCAGTTCTTC. This codes for CASSLGSGPYNEQFF.

The CDR3 spells CASSVSRREQYF. In DNA, the CDR3 is TGTGCCAGCAGCGTGTCCCGACGTGAGCAGTACTTC. V and J are TRBV11-3 and TRBJ2-7; unclear D gene. Trimming stripped 5 bases from V and 7 bases from J, with 12 bases between. The CDR3 has 12 residues. Germline loops: CDR1 SGHNT, CDR2 YENEEA.